The 5 T cell receptor beta chains reported below all come from one sample, sequenced in a study of shared clonotypes between healthy human individuals. The method was immunoSEQ multiplex PCR; TCRdb's version includes in-frame clones alone and lacks a portion of them. Counted here are fewer than 1.4 million clones, around three quarters occurring once; the ten biggest clones make up 0.5% to 0.65%. Sequencing was done on a sample of memory CD4+ T cells from PBMCs. Subset reported: CD45RA-negative fraction. These receptors originate from a man younger than 35 in good health. Some clones in this sample may be carry-over from other donors' samples.

This chain uses TRBV2 with TRBJ1-1; 8 positions agree with TRBD1. Germline CDR1 and CDR2: SNHLY and FYNNEI. Trimming at V came to 6 bases and at J to 11 bases, leaving 8 bases not matched to a gene. This CDR3 has 12 amino acids. The CDR3 DNA follows: TGTGCCAGCAGACAGGGGGGGGCCTTGGCTTTCTTT. This sequence encodes CASRQGGALAFF.

This clone occurred a few times. The rearrangement joins TRBV7-9 to TRBJ1-5, with 7 nucleotides matching TRBD1. This CDR3 comprises 15 residues. With V trimmed by 5 bases and J by 5 bases, 9 bases remained unmatched. The germline V gene encodes CDR1 SEHNR and CDR2 FQNEAQ (reference sequence). The CDR3 region is CASSPNDRDHQPQHF. The CDR3, as DNA: TGTGCCAGCAGCCCAAACGACAGGGACCATCAGCCCCAGCATTTT.

The chain employs TRBV28 and TRBJ2-7; D tentatively reads TRBD1 or TRBD2 (5 bases each). From germline, CDR1 is MDHEN and CDR2 SYDVKM. The CDR3 is 15 amino acids. The V end was cut by 3 bases, the J end by 2 bases, with 14 bases between. CDR3 bases: TGTGCCAGCAGTTTGAGAGGGGCTCCAGCCTACGAGCAGTACTTC. Translated, it gives CASSLRGAPAYEQYF.

This chain connects TRBV4-3 to TRBJ2-5; 11 bases agree with TRBD2. The end of the DNA aligns better with TRBJ2-7, so the J call may be wrong. The CDR3 length is 19 residues. Germline assignment: CDR1 LGHNA and CDR2 YSLEER. CDR3 residues: CASSQDPVPLAGDSYEQYF. The CDR3 DNA reads TGCGCCAGCAGCCAAGATCCCGTTCCACTAGCGGGAGATTCCTACGAGCAGTACTTC.

This sequence joins TRBV5-8 and TRBJ2-1; 10 positions agree with TRBD1. Losses at the gene ends were 1 base for V and 8 bases for J; bases not matched to a gene: 6. The CDR3 has 15 amino acids. CDR1 is SGHTS, CDR2 YDEGEE, per germline. The CDR3 sequence: CASSLQDRGTHEQFF. The CDR3 region has the DNA TGTGCCAGCAGCTTGCAGGACAGGGGGACCCATGAGCAGTTCTTC.